The present T cell receptor (beta chain) was sequenced within a study of cytomegalovirus exposure and HLA in healthy donors. This cohort consisted of healthy bone marrow donors. Donors showed nominal health when sampled, although they likely had unrecorded immune exposures. The PCR used 60 Vbeta and 13 Jbeta primers. Profiling relied on immunoSEQ multiplex PCR, and the TCRdb table lists in-frame clones only, not all of them. The sample has some 75,000 clones; the top ten hold around 5%. The sequence was obtained from a man aged 35-49 years in good health and CMV-seronegative. The sequencing sample was made of PBMCs.

CDR3 amino acids: CAISTTGKETQYF. In nucleotides, the CDR3 is TGTGCCATCAGTACGACAGGGAAAGAGACCCAGTACTTC. V gene TRBV10-3 combines with J gene TRBJ2-5; 7 bases line up with TRBD1. This CDR3 has 13 amino acids. From germline, CDR1 is ENHRY and CDR2 SYGVKD. After removal of 5 bases from V and 3 bases from J, the junction contained 3 bases not matched to a gene.